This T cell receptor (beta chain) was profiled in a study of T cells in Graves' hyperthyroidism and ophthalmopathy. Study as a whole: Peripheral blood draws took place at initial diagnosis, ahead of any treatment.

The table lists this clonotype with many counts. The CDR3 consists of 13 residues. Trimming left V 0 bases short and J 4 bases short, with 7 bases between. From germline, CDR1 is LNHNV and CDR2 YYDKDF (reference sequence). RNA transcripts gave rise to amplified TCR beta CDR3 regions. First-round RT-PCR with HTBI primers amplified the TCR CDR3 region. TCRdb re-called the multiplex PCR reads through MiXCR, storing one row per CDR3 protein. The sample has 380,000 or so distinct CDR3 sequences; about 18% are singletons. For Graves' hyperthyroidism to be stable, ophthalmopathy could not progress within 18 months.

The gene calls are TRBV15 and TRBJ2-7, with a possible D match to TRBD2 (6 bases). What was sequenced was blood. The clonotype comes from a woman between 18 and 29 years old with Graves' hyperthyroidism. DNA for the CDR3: TGTGCCACCAGCAGAGAGGAGGGTTACGAGCAGTACTTC. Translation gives CATSREEGYEQYF. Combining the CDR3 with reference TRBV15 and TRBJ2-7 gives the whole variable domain DAMVIQNPRYQVTQFGKPVTLSCSQTLNHNVMYWYQQKSSQAPKLLFHYYDKDFNNEADTPDNFQSRRPNTSFCFLDIRSPGLGDTAMYLCATSREEGYEQYFGPGTRLTVT.